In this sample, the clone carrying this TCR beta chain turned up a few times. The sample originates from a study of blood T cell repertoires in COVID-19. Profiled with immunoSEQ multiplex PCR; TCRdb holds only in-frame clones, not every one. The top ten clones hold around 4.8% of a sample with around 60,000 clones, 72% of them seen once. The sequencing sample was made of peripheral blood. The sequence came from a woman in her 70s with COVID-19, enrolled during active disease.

Here the CDR3 reads CASSEIRGRGELFF. The DNA of the CDR3 is TGTGCCAGCAGCGAAATTCGAGGGCGCGGGGAGCTGTTTTTT. The chain recombines TRBV9 with TRBJ2-2; possible D gene TRBD2, 5 bases. The germline gives CDR1 SGDLS, CDR2 YYNGEE. The CDR3 runs 14 residues. V lost 3 bases, J lost 7 bases, and 13 bases lay in between.